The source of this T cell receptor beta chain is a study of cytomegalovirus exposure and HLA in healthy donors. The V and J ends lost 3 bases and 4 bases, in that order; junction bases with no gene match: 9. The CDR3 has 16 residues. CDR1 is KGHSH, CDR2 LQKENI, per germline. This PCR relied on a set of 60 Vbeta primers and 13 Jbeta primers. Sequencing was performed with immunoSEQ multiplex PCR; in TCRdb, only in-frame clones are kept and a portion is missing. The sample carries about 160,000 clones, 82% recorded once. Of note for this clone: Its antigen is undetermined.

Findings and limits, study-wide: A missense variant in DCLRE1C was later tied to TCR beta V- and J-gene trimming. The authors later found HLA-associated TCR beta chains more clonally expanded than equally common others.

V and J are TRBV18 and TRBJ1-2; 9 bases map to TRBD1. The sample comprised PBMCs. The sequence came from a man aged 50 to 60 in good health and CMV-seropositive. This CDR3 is CASSPPGQGRGYGYTF. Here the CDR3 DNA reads TGTGCCAGCTCACCCCCGGGACAGGGAAGGGGCTATGGCTACACCTTC.